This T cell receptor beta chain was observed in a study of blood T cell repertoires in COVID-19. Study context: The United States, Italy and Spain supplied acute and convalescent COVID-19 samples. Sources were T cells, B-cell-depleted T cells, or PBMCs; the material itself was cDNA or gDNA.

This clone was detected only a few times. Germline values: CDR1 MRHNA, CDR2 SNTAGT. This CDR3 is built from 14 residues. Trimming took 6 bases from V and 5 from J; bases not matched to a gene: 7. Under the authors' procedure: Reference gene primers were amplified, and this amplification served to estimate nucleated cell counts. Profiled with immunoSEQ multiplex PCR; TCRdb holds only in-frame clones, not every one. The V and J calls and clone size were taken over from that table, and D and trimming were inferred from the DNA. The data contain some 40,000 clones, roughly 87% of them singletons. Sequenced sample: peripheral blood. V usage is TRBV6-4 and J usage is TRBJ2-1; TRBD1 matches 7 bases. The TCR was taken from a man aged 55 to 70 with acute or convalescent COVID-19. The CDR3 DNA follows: TGTGCCAGCAGCGCCGGGACAGCAAACAATGAGCAGTTCTTC. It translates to CASSAGTANNEQFF.